This TCR beta chain is drawn from a study of blood T cell repertoires in COVID-19. Trimming at V came to 8 bases and at J to 3 bases, leaving 9 bases not matched to a gene. This CDR3 is 14 amino acids long. Germline V gives CDR1 SGDLS, CDR2 YYNGEE. Produced via immunoSEQ multiplex PCR; TCRdb's table is partial and in-frame only. The sample carries 70,000 to 100,000 clones, less than 75% recorded once. The sequenced material came from peripheral blood. This receptor was obtained from a woman in her sixties or seventies in a cohort sampled during active or convalescent COVID-19. J is TRBJ2-5 and V is TRBV9; 8 bases fit TRBD2. The CDR3 nucleotides are TGTGCCAGAGATTCCGGGACTAGAAAAGAGACCCAGTACTTC. Protein: CARDSGTRKETQYF. The entire variable domain, with the rest obtained from reference TRBV9 and TRBJ2-5, is as follows: DSGVTQTPKHLITATGQRVTLRCSPRSGDLSVYWYQQSLDQGLQFLIQYYNGEERAKGNILERFSAQQFPDLHSELNLSSLELGDSALYFCARDSGTRKETQYFGPGTRLLVL.